The 22 T cell receptor beta chains given below trace back to one sample, sequenced in a study of blood T cell repertoires in COVID-19. The protocol was immunoSEQ multiplex PCR, while the TCRdb copy is restricted to in-frame clones and leaves out a portion. The sample lists 150,000 to 160,000 clones; about 80% were seen once. The sequencing input was peripheral blood. Every receptor here comes from a woman aged 55-75 years with COVID-19, enrolled during active disease.

The genes are TRBV6-6 and TRBJ2-5; 7 nucleotides match TRBD1. The V gene end was trimmed by 2 bases and the J gene end by 4 bases; junction bases not matched to a gene: 7. The germline V gene encodes CDR1 MNHNY and CDR2 SVGAGI (reference sequence). The CDR3 is 15 amino acids. The CDR3 region has the DNA TGTGCCAGCAGTTACGGTGACAGGGTGGGAGAGACCCAGTACTTC. Protein product: CASSYGDRVGETQYF.

This rearrangement joins TRBV2 to TRBJ1-6; tentative D call: TRBD1 (6 bases). The CDR3 is 15 amino acids. Between the trimmed V and J ends, which lost 3 bases and 4 bases, there was a span of 10 bases. Germline lookup yields CDR1 SNHLY and CDR2 FYNNEI. Here the CDR3 DNA reads TGTGCCAGCAGTGAGGGGGGGCAGTATAATTCACCCCTCCACTTT. This encodes CASSEGGQYNSPLHF.

The rearrangement links TRBV7-8 to TRBJ1-5, with 7 bases identical to TRBD1. The V and J ends lost 4 bases and 0 bases, in that order; junction bases with no gene match: 6. The CDR3 loop spans 16 amino acids. Germline lookup yields CDR1 SGHVS and CDR2 FQNEAQ. The chain's CDR3 is CASSSGTVYSNQPQHF. DNA of the CDR3: TGTGCCAGCAGCTCCGGGACAGTATATAGCAATCAGCCCCAGCATTTT.

The V call is TRBV18, the J call TRBJ2-1; the D gene is possibly TRBD1 (5 bases). CDR1 KGHSH and CDR2 LQKENI come from the germline V gene. The CDR3 runs 14 residues. The V end lost 4 bases, the J end lost 0 bases, and 7 bases lay between the germline ends. The CDR3 region has the DNA TGTGCCAGCTCACTTGACAGCTCCTACAATGAGCAGTTCTTC. Protein sequence: CASSLDSSYNEQFF.

This clone was observed a single time. The chain recombines TRBV6-5 with TRBJ2-2; the D is unclear. Germline CDR1 reads MNHEY; CDR2 reads SVGAGI. The CDR3 extends over 15 amino acids. V lost 4 bases and J lost 2, with 11 bases in between. CDR3 residues: CASSSRLKNTGELFF. The CDR3 bases are TGTGCCAGCAGTTCCCGACTGAAAAACACCGGGGAGCTGTTTTTT.

This clone was recorded once. The chain employs TRBV7-2 and TRBJ2-1; 10 bases are shared with TRBD2. The CDR3 runs 15 residues. Germline V gives CDR1 SGHTA, CDR2 FQGNSA. J was trimmed by 9 bases and V by 6 bases; bases with no gene match: 11. CDR3 nucleotide sequence: TGTGCCAGCAGTTACCTAGCGGGAGTACTGGGTGAGCAGTTCTTC. Its translation: CASSYLAGVLGEQFF.

The chain employs TRBV6-1 and TRBJ2-1; D might be TRBD2 (6 bases). CDR3 size: 16 residues. V lost 3 bases, J lost 0 bases, and 12 bases lay in between. Germline assignment: CDR1 MNHNS and CDR2 SASEGT. The DNA of the CDR3 is TGTGCCAGCAGTGATGCGGGGTCGAGCTCCTACAATGAGCAGTTCTTC. Its translation is CASSDAGSSSYNEQFF.

J is TRBJ1-2 and V is TRBV6-5, with no clear D. Trimming pared 4 bases from V and 8 bases from J, leaving 14 bases between. CDR3 size: 13 residues. The germline V gene encodes CDR1 MNHEY and CDR2 SVGAGI. The CDR3 loop is CASSFDWVRGYTF. As DNA, the CDR3 is TGTGCCAGCAGTTTCGACTGGGTGAGGGGCTACACCTTC.

The chain is built from TRBV19 and TRBJ1-2, with 7 positions matching TRBD1. Germline CDR1 LNHDA, CDR2 SQIVND (reference sequence). The junction had 19 bases not matched to a gene; V was cut back by 7 bases and J by 5 bases. This CDR3 spans 17 amino acids. CDR3 loop: CASTPAGQSIRRYGYTF. Written as DNA, the CDR3 is TGTGCCAGTACCCCGGCGGGACAGAGCATTAGAAGATATGGCTACACCTTC.

A single count supports this clone. This CDR3 is also generated by other DNA sequences in the sample. The J gene is TRBJ1-1, the V gene TRBV24-1; possible D gene TRBD1, 6 bases. V dropped 3 bases and J dropped 5 bases, with 9 bases sitting between them. There are 13 residues in the CDR3. CDR1 and CDR2 from the germline V gene are KGHDR and SFDVKD. The DNA for the CDR3 is TGTGCCACCAGTGATACAGGGTATACTGAAGCTTTCTTT. Its protein is CATSDTGYTEAFF.

Only a few counts were recorded for this clone. The chain employs TRBV2 and TRBJ2-7, with TRBD2 identical over 10 bases. The CDR3 consists of 15 residues. Germline values: CDR1 SNHLY, CDR2 FYNNEI. Trimming took 4 bases from V and 6 from J; bases not matched to a gene: 9. The CDR3 DNA reads as TGTGCCAGCAGTGCCCGACTAGCGGGTAAGGGCGAGCAGTACTTC. This codes for CASSARLAGKGEQYF.

This chain joins TRBV28 and TRBJ2-4, with 7 bases lining up with TRBD1. The CDR3 has 16 residues. Germline values: CDR1 MDHEN, CDR2 SYDVKM. The V and J ends lost 6 bases and 5 bases, in that order; junction bases with no gene match: 13. The CDR3 nucleotides read TGTGCCAGCAGCCGGGACAGCAGCCTTGTACAAAACATTCAGTACTTC. Protein: CASSRDSSLVQNIQYF.

This clone was seen only once. The chain recombines TRBV7-2 with TRBJ2-1, with TRBD2 matching over 10 bases. Trimming at V came to 3 bases and at J to 5 bases, leaving 16 bases not matched to a gene. Germline loops: CDR1 SGHTA, CDR2 FQGNSA. CDR3 length: 19 amino acids. CDR3 nucleotides: TGTGCCAGCAGCTTTAGGCTAGCGGGAGCTTACCAACATCACAATGAGCAGTTCTTC. Protein sequence: CASSFRLAGAYQHHNEQFF. Based on the CDR3 plus reference TRBV7-2 and TRBJ2-1, the full variable domain is GAGVSQSPSNKVTEKGKDVELRCDPISGHTALYWYRQSLGQGLEFLIYFQGNSAPDKSGLPSDRFSAERTGGSVSTLTIQRTQQEDSAVYLCASSFRLAGAYQHHNEQFFGPGTRLTVL.

The CDR3: CASSLLGGDIQYF. DNA for the CDR3: TGTGCCAGCAGTTTATTAGGGGGGGACATTCAGTACTTC. V usage is TRBV27 and J usage is TRBJ2-4, with a tentative D call TRBD2 (7 bases). Germline V gene data show CDR1 as MNHEY and CDR2 as SMNVEV (reference sequence). Trimming cost V 1 base and J 8 bases, with 9 bases left between them. The CDR3 has 13 residues.

The rearrangement uses TRBV9 and TRBJ1-2; D ambiguous. From germline, CDR1 is SGDLS and CDR2 YYNGEE. The CDR3 contains 13 residues. V was trimmed by 4 bases and J by 2 bases, leaving 9 bases between them. The CDR3 sequence is CASSSSGNYGYTF. The CDR3 DNA is TGTGCCAGCAGCTCCTCGGGGAACTATGGCTACACCTTC.

The rearrangement links TRBV2 to TRBJ2-1; 8 bases match TRBD2. J lost 3 bases, V lost 4 bases, and 5 bases had no gene match. The CDR3 consists of 15 residues. CDR1 is SNHLY and CDR2 is FYNNEI in the germline V gene. This CDR3 is CASSGAGGGYNEQFF. As DNA, the CDR3 is TGTGCCAGCAGTGGGGCGGGAGGCGGCTACAATGAGCAGTTCTTC.

The V call is TRBV13, the J call TRBJ2-5, with D tentatively TRBD2 (6 bases). In germline, CDR1 is PRHDT, CDR2 FYEKMQ (reference sequence). Trimming removed 4 bases at V and 1 base at J, with 7 bases between. The CDR3 loop spans 13 amino acids. The CDR3 DNA is TGTGCCAGCAGCTGGGACTTCCAAGAGACCCAGTACTTC. This encodes CASSWDFQETQYF.

The chain joins TRBV5-1 to TRBJ1-2; possible D gene TRBD1, 6 bases. V was pared by 2 bases and J by 4 bases, with 9 bases between. The germline CDR1 and CDR2 sequences are SGHRS and YFSETQ. The CDR3 runs to 13 residues. CDR3 coding DNA: TGCGCCAGCAGCTTACAGGGCCCCTATGGCTACACCTTC. Its protein product is CASSLQGPYGYTF. The variable domain in full, with the rest retrieved from reference TRBV5-1 and TRBJ1-2, is KAGVTQTPRYLIKTRGQQVTLSCSPISGHRSVSWYQQTPGQGLQFLFEYFSETQRNKGNFPGRFSGRQFSNSRSEMNVSTLELGDSALYLCASSLQGPYGYTFGSGTRLTVV.

This sequence joins TRBV5-4 and TRBJ1-2, with a tentative D call TRBD1 (5 bases). The CDR3 loop spans 15 amino acids. The V end was cut by 4 bases, the J end by 6 bases, with 19 bases between. CDR1 is SGHNT and CDR2 is YYREEE in the germline V gene (reference sequence). Here the CDR3 DNA reads TGTGCCAGCAGCCTACTGGCGGGGGAAGAGAATGGCTACACCTTC. Translating gives CASSLLAGEENGYTF.

Only one count was recorded for this clone. The chain has TRBV21-1 and TRBJ1-6. TRBV21-1 is a recognized pseudogene. The CDR3 runs 18 residues. This chain's CDR3 is CAGRERRVLLSINSPLHF. DNA of the CDR3: TGTGCCGGCAGAGAAAGGAGAGTGCTCTTATCGATTAATTCACCCCTCCACTTT.

This chain connects TRBV19 to TRBJ1-6; 8 bases line up with TRBD1. Losses at the gene ends were 4 bases for V and 7 bases for J; bases not matched to a gene: 6. The germline V gene encodes CDR1 LNHDA and CDR2 SQIVND (reference sequence). The CDR3 covers 15 residues. CDR3 coding DNA: TGTGCCAGTAGTACGCAGGGGGCGAGGAATTCACCCCTCCACTTT. As protein: CASSTQGARNSPLHF. The full variable domain, in which reference TRBV19 and TRBJ1-6 provide the parts outside the CDR3, is DGGITQSPKYLFRKEGQNVTLSCEQNLNHDAMYWYRQDPGQGLRLIYYSQIVNDFQKGDIAEGYSVSREKKESFPLTVTSAQKNPTAFYLCASSTQGARNSPLHFGNGTRLTVT.

This rearrangement joins TRBV9 to TRBJ2-1, with a tentative D call TRBD2 (6 bases). Germline assignment: CDR1 SGDLS and CDR2 YYNGEE. V shed 1 base and J shed 4 bases, with 9 bases lying between them. The CDR3 has 14 amino acids. The DNA of the CDR3 is TGTGCCAGCAGCGTATCGGGAGATTACAATGAGCAGTTCTTC. This translates into CASSVSGDYNEQFF.